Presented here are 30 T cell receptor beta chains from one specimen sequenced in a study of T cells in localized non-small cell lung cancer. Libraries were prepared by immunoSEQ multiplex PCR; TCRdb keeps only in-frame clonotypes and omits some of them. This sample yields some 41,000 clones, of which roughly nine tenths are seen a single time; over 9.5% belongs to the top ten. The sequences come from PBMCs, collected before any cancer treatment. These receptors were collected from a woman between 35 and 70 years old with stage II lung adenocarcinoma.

CDR3 DNA sequence: TGTGCCAGCGCTTCGACAGGGGCGGTTGCAGATACGCAGTATTTT. It is translated as CASASTGAVADTQYF. The genes are TRBV5-5 and TRBJ2-3, with 8 positions matching TRBD1. The germline gives CDR1 SGHKS, CDR2 YYEKEE (reference sequence). The CDR3 sequence is 15 residues long. After removal of 7 bases from V and 4 bases from J, the junction contained 11 bases not matched to a gene.

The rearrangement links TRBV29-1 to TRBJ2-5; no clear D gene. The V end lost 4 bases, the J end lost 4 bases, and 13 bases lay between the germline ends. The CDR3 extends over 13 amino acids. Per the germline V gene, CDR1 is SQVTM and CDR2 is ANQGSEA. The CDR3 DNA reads TGCAGCGTTGTCGAAGTCAAAGGAGAGACCCAGTACTTC. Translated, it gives CSVVEVKGETQYF.

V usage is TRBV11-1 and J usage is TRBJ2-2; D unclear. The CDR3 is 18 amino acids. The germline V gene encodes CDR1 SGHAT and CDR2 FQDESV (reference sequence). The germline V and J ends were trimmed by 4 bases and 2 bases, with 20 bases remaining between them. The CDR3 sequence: CASSSSKRSALNTGELFF. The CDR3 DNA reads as TGTGCCAGCAGCTCCTCCAAGAGGTCAGCCTTAAACACCGGGGAGCTGTTTTTT.

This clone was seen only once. In DNA form, the CDR3 reads TGTGCCAGCAGTTATGGACAGTACAATCAGCCCCAGCATTTT. Its protein product is CASSYGQYNQPQHF. The chain couples TRBV6-5 to TRBJ1-5; tentative D call: TRBD1 (6 bases). V lost 3 bases, J lost 3 bases, and 9 bases lay in between. CDR1 and CDR2 (germline): MNHEY, SVGAGI. The CDR3 spans 14 residues.

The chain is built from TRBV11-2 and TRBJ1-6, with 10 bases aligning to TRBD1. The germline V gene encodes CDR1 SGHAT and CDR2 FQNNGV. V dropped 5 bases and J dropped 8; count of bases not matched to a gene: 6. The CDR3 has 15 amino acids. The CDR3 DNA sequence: TGTGCCAGCAGCGTCACCGGGACAGGGGATTCACCCCTCCACTTT. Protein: CASSVTGTGDSPLHF.

The CDR3 region has the DNA TGTGCCAGCAGCTTGGTATCGGGGACCCCGGTCGAGACCCAGTACTTC. It translates to CASSLVSGTPVETQYF. The V and J genes are TRBV5-4 and TRBJ2-5; either TRBD1 or TRBD2 may fit D (5 bases each). V lost 0 bases and J 5 bases, leaving 17 bases between the germline ends. There are 16 residues in the CDR3. Germline CDR1 is SGHNT and CDR2 is YYREEE (reference sequence).

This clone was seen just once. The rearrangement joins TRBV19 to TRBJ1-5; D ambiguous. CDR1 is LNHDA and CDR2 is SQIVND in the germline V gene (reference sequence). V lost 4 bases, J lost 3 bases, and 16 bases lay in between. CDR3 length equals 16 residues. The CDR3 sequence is CASSTGVDINNQPQHF. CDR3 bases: TGTGCCAGTAGTACGGGCGTTGATATTAACAATCAGCCCCAGCATTTT.

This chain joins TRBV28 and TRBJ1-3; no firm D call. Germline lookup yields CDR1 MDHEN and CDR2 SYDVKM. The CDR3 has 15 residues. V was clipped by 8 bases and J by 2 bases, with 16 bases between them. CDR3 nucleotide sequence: TGTGCCAGCCCAGCCGGGCGTGGGGCTGGAAACACCATATATTTT. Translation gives CASPAGRGAGNTIYF.

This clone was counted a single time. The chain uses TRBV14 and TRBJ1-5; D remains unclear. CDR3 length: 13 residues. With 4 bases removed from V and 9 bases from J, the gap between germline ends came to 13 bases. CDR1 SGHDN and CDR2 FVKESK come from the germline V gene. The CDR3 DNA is TGTGCCAGCAGCCTGACTGCTGAGGGGCCCCAGCATTTT. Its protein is CASSLTAEGPQHF.

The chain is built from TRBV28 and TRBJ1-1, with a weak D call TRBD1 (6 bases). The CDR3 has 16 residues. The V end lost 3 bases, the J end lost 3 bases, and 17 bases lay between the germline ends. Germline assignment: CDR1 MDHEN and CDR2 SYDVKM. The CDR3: CASSFPGTGGYTEAFF. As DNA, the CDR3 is TGTGCCAGCAGTTTCCCAGGGACGGGGGGCTACACTGAAGCTTTCTTT.

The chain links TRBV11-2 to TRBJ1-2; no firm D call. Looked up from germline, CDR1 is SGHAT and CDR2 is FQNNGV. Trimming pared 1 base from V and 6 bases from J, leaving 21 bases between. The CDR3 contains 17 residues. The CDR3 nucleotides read TGTGCCAGCAGCTTAGCAGGACTCTTGTTTCAGGAGGATGGCTACACCTTC. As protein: CASSLAGLLFQEDGYTF.

This chain's CDR3 is CASSFGGGSEKLFF. DNA of the CDR3: TGCGCCAGCAGCTTTGGCGGGGGGTCTGAAAAACTGTTTTTT. This chain connects TRBV5-1 to TRBJ1-4; D may be TRBD1 (5 bases). V was trimmed by 2 bases and J by 7 bases, leaving 12 bases between them. Germline V gene sequence: CDR1 SGHRS, CDR2 YFSETQ. The CDR3 runs to 14 residues.

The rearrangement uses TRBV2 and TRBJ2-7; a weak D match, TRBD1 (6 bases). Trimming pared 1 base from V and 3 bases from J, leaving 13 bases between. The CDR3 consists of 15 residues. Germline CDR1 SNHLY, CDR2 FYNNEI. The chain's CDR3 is CASSEGIGGYYEQYF. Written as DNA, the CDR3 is TGTGCCAGCAGTGAAGGTATAGGGGGATACTACGAGCAGTACTTC.

The CDR3 reads CASRDGTSYNSPLHF. Here the CDR3 DNA reads TGTGCCAGTAGGGATGGGACATCCTATAATTCACCCCTCCACTTT. The V call is TRBV19, the J call TRBJ1-6; D may be TRBD1 (6 bases). The CDR3 runs 15 residues. V gave up 6 bases and J gave up 1 base, with 10 bases separating them. CDR1 LNHDA and CDR2 SQIVND come from the germline V gene (reference sequence).

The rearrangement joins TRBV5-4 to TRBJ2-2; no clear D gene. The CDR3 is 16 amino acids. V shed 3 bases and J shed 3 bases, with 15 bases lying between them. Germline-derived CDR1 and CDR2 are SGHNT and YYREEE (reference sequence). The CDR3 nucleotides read TGTGCCAGCAGCTCGCCAATGTACCGCGACACCGGGGAGCTGTTTTTT. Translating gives CASSSPMYRDTGELFF.

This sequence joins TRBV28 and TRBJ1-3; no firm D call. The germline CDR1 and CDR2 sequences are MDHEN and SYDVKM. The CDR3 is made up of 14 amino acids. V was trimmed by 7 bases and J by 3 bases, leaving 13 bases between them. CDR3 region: CASNQKGVGNTIYF. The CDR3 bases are TGTGCCAGCAATCAGAAGGGAGTTGGAAACACCATATATTTT.

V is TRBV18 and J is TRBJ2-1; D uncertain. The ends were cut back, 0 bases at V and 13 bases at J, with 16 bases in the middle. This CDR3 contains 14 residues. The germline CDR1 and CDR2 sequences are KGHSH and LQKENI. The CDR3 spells CASSPPNQEELQFF. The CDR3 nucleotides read TGTGCCAGCTCACCACCTAACCAAGAGGAACTACAGTTCTTC. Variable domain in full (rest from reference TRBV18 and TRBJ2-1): NAGVMQNPRHLVRRRGQEARLRCSPMKGHSHVYWYRQLPEEGLKFMVYLQKENIIDESGMPKERFSAEFPKEGPSILRIQQVVRGDSAAYFCASSPPNQEELQFFGPGTRLTVL.

The CDR3 DNA reads as TGTGCCAGCAGTGATGGGGGTCAGCCCCAGCATTTT. As protein: CASSDGGQPQHF. V gene TRBV6-1 combines with J gene TRBJ1-5, with D possibly TRBD1 on 5 matching bases. V was cut by 3 bases and J by 6 bases, with 6 bases left in between. CDR1 is MNHNS and CDR2 is SASEGT in the germline V gene. This CDR3 has 12 amino acids.

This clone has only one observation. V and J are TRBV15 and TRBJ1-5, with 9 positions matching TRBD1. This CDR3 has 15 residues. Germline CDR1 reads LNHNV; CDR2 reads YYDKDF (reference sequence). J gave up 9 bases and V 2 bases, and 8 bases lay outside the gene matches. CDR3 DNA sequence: TGTGCCACCAGCAGATCGGGACAGGGCCTTTGGCCCCAGCATTTT. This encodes CATSRSGQGLWPQHF.

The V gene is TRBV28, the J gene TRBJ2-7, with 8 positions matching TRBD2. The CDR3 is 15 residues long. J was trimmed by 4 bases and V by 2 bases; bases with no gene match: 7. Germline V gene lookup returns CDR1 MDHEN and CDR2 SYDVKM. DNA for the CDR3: TGTGCCAGCAGTTTAGTTGACGGGAGGGATTACGAGCAGTACTTC. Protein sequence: CASSLVDGRDYEQYF.

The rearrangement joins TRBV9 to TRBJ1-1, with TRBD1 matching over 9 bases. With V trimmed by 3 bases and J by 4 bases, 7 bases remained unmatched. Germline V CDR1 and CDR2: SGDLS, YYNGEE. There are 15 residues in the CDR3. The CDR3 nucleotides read TGTGCCAGCAGCGCGCGACAGGGGGGAGGCACTGAAGCTTTCTTT. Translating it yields CASSARQGGGTEAFF.

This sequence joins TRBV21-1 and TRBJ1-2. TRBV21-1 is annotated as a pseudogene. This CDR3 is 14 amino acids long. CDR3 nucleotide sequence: TGTGCCAGCAACGGGAGCGTCCCCCAGGGTGGCTACACCTTC. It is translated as CASNGSVPQGGYTF.

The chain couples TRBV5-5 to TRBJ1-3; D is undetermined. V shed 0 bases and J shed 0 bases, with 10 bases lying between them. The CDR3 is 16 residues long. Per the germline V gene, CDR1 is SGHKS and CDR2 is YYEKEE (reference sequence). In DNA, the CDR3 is TGTGCCAGCAGCTTGGTGGGCGGGAACTCTGGAAACACCATATATTTT. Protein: CASSLVGGNSGNTIYF.

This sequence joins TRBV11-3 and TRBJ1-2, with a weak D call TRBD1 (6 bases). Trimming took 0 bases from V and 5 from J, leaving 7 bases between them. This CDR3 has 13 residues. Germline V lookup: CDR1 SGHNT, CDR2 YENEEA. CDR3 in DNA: TGTGCCAGCAGCTTAGAGCAGGGGTATGGCTACACCTTC. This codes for CASSLEQGYGYTF.

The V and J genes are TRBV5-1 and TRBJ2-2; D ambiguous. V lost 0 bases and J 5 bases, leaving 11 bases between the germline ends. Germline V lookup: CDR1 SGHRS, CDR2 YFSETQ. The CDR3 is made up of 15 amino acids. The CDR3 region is CASSLGMVVTGELFF. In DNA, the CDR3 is TGCGCCAGCAGCTTGGGCATGGTGGTAACCGGGGAGCTGTTTTTT.

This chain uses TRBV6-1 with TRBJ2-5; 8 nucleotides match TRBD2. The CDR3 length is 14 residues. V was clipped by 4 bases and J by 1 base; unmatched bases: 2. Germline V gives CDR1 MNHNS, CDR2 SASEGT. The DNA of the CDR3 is TGTGCCAGCAGTGTACTAGCGGCCCAAGAGACCCAGTACTTC. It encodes CASSVLAAQETQYF.

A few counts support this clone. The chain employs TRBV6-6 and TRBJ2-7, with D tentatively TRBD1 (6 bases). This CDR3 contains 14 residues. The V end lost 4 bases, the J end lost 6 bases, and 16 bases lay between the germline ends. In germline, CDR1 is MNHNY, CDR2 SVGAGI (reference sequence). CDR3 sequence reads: CASSSVRGQGEQYF. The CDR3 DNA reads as TGTGCCAGCAGTTCAGTCAGGGGTCAGGGCGAGCAGTACTTC.

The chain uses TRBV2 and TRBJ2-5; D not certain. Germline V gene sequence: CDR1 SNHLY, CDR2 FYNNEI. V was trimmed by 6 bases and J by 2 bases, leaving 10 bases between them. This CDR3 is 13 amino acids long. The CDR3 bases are TGTGCCAGCAGCAGAAACAAACAAGAGACCCAGTACTTC. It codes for CASSRNKQETQYF.

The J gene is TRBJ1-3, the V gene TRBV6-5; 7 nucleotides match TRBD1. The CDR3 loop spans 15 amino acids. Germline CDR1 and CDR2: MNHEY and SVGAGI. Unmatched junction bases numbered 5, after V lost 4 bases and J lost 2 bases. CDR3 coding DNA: TGTGCCAGCAGTTCTAGGGGGCGAGCTGGAAACACCATATATTTT. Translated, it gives CASSSRGRAGNTIYF.

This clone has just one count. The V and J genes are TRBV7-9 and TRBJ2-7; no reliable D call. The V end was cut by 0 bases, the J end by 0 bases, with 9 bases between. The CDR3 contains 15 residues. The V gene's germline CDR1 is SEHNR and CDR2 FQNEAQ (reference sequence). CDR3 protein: CASSLAGPGSYEQYF. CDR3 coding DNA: TGTGCCAGCAGCTTAGCCGGCCCCGGCTCCTACGAGCAGTACTTC.